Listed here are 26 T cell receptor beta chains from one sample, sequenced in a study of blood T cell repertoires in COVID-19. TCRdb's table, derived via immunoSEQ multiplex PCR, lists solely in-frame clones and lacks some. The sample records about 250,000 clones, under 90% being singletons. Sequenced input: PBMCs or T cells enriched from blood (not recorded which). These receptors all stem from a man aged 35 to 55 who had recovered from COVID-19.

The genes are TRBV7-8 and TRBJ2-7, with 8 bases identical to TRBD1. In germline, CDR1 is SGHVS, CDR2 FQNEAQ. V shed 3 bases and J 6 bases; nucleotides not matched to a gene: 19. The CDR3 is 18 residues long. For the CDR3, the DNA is TGTGCCAGCAGCTTGGCAGGGGGCACTCCAACCTTGACTGGCGAGCAGTACTTC. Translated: CASSLAGGTPTLTGEQYF.

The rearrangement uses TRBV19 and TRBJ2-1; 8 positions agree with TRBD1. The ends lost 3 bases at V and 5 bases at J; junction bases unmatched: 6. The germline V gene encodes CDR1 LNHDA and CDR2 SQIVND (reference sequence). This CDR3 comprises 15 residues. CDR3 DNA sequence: TGTGCCAGTAGTATTACCAGGGGGCCCCACAATGAGCAGTTCTTC. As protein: CASSITRGPHNEQFF.

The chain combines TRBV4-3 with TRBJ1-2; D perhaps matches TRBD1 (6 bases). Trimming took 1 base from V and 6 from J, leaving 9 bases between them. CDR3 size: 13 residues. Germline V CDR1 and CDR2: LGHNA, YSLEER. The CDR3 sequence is CASSQGAGDGYTF. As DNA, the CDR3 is TGCGCCAGCAGCCAAGGGGCAGGGGATGGCTACACCTTC.

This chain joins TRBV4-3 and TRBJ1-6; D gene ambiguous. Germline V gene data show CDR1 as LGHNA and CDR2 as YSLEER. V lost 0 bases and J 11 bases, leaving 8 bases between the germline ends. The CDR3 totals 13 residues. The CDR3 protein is CASSQERAPPLHF. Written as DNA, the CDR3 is TGCGCCAGCAGCCAAGAGCGCGCGCCACCCCTCCACTTT.

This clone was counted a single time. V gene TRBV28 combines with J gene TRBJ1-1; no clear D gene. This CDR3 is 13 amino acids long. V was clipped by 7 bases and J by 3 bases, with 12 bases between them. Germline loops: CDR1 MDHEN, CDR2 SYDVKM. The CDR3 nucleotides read TGTGCCAGCATCATATCAGATTACACTGAAGCTTTCTTT. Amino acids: CASIISDYTEAFF.

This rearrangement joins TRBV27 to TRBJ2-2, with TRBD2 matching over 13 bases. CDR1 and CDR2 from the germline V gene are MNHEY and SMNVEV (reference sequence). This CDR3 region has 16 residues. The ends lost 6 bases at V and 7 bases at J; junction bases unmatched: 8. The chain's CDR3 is CASRPGTSGIDGELFF. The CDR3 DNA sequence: TGTGCCAGCAGGCCCGGGACTAGCGGGATAGACGGGGAGCTGTTTTTT.

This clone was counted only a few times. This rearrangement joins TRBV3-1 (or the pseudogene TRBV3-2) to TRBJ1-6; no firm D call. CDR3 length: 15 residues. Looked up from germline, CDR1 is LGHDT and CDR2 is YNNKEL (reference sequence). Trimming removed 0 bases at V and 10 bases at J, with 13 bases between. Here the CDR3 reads CASSQEGGWSSPLHF. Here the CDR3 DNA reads TGTGCCAGCAGCCAAGAAGGAGGGTGGAGCTCACCCCTCCACTTT.

CDR3 DNA sequence: TGTGCCAGCAGTTACCTTGCGGGAGGAACAGATACGCAGTATTTT. Encoded protein: CASSYLAGGTDTQYF. The V gene is TRBV6-2 or TRBV6-3, the J gene TRBJ2-3; the match to TRBD2 covers 8 bases. In germline, CDR1 is MNHEY, CDR2 SVGEGT. The CDR3 sequence is 15 residues long. Unmatched junction bases numbered 4, after V lost 2 bases and J lost 3 bases.

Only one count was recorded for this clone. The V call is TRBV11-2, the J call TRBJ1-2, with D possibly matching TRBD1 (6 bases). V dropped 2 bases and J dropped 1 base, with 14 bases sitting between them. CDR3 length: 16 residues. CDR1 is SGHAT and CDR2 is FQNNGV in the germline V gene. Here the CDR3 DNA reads TGTGCCAGCAGCTTAAATTTCGACAGGAGTAACTATGGCTACACCTTC. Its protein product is CASSLNFDRSNYGYTF.

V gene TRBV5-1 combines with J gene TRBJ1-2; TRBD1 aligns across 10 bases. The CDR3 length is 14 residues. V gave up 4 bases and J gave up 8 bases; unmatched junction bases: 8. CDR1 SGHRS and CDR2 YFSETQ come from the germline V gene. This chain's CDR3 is CASSPTGGARGYTF. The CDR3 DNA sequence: TGCGCCAGCAGCCCGACAGGGGGCGCAAGGGGCTACACCTTC.

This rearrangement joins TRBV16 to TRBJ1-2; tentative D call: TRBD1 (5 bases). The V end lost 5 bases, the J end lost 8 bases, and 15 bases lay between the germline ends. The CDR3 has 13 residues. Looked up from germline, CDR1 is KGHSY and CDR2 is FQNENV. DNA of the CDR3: TGTGCCAGCAGCTCTACCCAGGGTGAAGGCTACACCTTC. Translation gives CASSSTQGEGYTF.

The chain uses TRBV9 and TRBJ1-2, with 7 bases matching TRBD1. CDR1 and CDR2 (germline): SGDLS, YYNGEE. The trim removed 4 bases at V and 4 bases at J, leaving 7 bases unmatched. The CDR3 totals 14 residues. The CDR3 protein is CASSQAGTAYGYTF. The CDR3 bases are TGTGCCAGCAGCCAAGCCGGGACAGCCTATGGCTACACCTTC.

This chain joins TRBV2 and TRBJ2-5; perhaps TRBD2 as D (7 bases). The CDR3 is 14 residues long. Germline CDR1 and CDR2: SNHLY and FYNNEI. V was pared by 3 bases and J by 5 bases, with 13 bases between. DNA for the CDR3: TGTGCCAGCAGTGAGTGGGGGGGCCCGGAGACCCAGTACTTC. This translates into CASSEWGGPETQYF.

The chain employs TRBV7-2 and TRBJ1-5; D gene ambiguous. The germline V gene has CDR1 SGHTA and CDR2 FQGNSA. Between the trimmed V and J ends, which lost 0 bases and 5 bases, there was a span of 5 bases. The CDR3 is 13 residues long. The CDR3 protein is CASSLAQDQPQHF. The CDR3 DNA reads TGTGCCAGCAGCTTAGCGCAGGATCAGCCCCAGCATTTT.

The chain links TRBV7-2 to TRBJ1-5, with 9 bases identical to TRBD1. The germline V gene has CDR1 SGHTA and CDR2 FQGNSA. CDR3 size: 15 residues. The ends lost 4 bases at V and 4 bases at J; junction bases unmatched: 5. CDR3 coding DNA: TGTGCCAGCAGCTCTAGGGACAGGGTAAATCAGCCCCAGCATTTT. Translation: CASSSRDRVNQPQHF.

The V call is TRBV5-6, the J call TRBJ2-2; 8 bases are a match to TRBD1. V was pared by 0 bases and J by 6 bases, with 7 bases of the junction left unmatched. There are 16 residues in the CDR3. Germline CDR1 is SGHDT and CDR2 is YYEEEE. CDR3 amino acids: CASSLGVTGESGELFF. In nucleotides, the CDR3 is TGTGCCAGCAGCTTGGGGGTGACAGGGGAGTCCGGGGAGCTGTTTTTT.

This chain's CDR3 is CAIGVAGANNEQFF. The CDR3 nucleotides are TGTGCCATAGGGGTGGCGGGAGCTAACAATGAGCAGTTCTTC. This sequence joins TRBV10-3 and TRBJ2-1, with TRBD2 matching over 7 bases. Unmatched junction bases numbered 10, after V lost 9 bases and J lost 5 bases. The CDR3 length is 14 residues. In germline, CDR1 is ENHRY, CDR2 SYGVKD.

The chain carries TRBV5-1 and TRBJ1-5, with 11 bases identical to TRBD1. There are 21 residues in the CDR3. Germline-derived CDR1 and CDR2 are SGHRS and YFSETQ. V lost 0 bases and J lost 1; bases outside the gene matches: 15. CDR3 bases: TGCGCCAGCAGCTTGGTAGCCTCTTTGGGGACAGGGGGTAAAAGCAATCAGCCCCAGCATTTT. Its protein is CASSLVASLGTGGKSNQPQHF.

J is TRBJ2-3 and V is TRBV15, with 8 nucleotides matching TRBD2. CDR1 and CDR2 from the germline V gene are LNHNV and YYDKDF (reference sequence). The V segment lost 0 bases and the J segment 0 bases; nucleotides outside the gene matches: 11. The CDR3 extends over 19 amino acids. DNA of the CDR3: TGTGCCACCAGCAGAGATGGGGCGGGAGGTTACTCTAGCACAGATACGCAGTATTTT. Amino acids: CATSRDGAGGYSSTDTQYF.

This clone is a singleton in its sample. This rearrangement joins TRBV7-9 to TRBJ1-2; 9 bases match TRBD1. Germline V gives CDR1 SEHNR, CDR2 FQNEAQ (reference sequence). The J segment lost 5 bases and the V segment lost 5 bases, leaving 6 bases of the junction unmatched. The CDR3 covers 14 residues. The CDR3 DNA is TGTGCCAGCAGCATCCCACAGGGGGCGTATGGCTACACCTTC. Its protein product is CASSIPQGAYGYTF. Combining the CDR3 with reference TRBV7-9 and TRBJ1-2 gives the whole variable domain DTGVSQNPRHKITKRGQNVTFRCDPISEHNRLYWYRQTLGQGPEFLTYFQNEAQLEKSRLLSDRFSAERPKGSFSTLEIQRTEQGDSAMYLCASSIPQGAYGYTFGSGTRLTVV.

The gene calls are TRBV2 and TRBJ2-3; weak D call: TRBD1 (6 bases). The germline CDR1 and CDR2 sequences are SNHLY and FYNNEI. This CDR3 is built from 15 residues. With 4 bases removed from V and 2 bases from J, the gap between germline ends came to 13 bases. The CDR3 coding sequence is TGTGCCAGCAGTGGATCCTACAGGGACACAGATACGCAGTATTTT. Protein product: CASSGSYRDTDTQYF.

This chain's CDR3 is CASSTRQGYNEQFF. The CDR3 bases are TGTGCCAGCAGCACCCGACAGGGATACAATGAGCAGTTCTTC. This chain joins TRBV21-1 and TRBJ2-1; the table's D call of TRBD1 was not tested on the DNA. TRBV21-1 is a pseudogene locus. This CDR3 has 14 amino acids.

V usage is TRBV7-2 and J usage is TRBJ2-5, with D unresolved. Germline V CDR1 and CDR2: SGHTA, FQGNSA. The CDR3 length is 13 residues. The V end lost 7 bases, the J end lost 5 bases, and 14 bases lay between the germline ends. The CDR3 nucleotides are TGTGCCAGCAACCAGGTCCTGAGTGAGACCCAGTACTTC. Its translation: CASNQVLSETQYF.

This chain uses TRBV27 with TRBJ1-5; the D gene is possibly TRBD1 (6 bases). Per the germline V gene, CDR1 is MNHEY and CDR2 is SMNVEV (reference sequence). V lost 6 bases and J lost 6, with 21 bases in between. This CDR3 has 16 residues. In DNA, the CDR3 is TGTGCCAGCAGGAGGGCACAGGGAGATGGGGGTCAGCCCCAGCATTTT. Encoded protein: CASRRAQGDGGQPQHF.

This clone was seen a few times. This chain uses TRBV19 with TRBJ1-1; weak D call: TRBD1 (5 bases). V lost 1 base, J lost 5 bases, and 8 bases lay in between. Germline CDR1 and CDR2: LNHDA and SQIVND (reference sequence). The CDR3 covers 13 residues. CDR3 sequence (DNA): TGTGCCAGTAGTATAGTTGGGGGGACTGAAGCTTTCTTT. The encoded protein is CASSIVGGTEAFF. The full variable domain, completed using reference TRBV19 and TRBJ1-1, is DGGITQSPKYLFRKEGQNVTLSCEQNLNHDAMYWYRQDPGQGLRLIYYSQIVNDFQKGDIAEGYSVSREKKESFPLTVTSAQKNPTAFYLCASSIVGGTEAFFGQGTRLTVV.

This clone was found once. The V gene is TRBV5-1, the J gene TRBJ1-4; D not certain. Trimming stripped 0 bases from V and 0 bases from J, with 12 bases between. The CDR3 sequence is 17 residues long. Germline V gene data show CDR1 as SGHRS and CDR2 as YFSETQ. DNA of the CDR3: TGCGCCAGCAGCTTGGGGAGAGGGCCCGCAACTAATGAAAAACTGTTTTTT. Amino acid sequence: CASSLGRGPATNEKLFF.